Following are 23 T cell receptor beta chains from one sample sequenced in a study of CD8 T cells in ankylosing spondylitis. Each CDR3 protein gets one entry after TCRdb re-called the 5' RACE reads with MiXCR. The repertoire holds 200,000 to 250,000 distinct CDR3 sequences, with about 10% as singletons. The specimen was blood, either unsorted or a sorted T cell fraction (not recorded which). These receptors originate from a male donor with ankylosing spondylitis or in good health (not recorded which).

This clonotype has a handful of counts. V and J are TRBV27 and TRBJ1-2; 9 nucleotides match TRBD1. CDR1 MNHEY and CDR2 SMNVEV come from the germline V gene (reference sequence). With 4 bases clipped from V and 8 bases from J, the junction kept 8 bases outside the gene matches. The CDR3 runs 14 residues. The CDR3 protein is CASSSVTGGKGYTF. DNA of the CDR3: TGTGCCAGCAGTTCAGTAACAGGGGGCAAAGGCTACACCTTC.

This clonotype was observed a handful of times. The chain carries TRBV20-1 and TRBJ2-3; D possibly corresponds to TRBD1 (5 bases). Per the germline V gene, CDR1 is DFQATT and CDR2 is SNEGSKA (reference sequence). The CDR3 runs to 15 residues. Deletions cut 4 bases from V and 0 bases from J, with 14 bases between. The CDR3 region is CSAKPWAGSTDTQYF. The CDR3 DNA reads as TGCAGTGCTAAGCCCTGGGCAGGGAGCACAGATACGCAGTATTTT.

This clonotype was seen ten or more times. The chain's CDR3 is CASSLAPRLTEAFF. In DNA, the CDR3 is TGCGCCAGCAGCTTGGCCCCCCGCTTAACTGAAGCTTTCTTT. The chain carries TRBV5-1 and TRBJ1-1; no clear D gene. Trimming removed 0 bases at V and 5 bases at J, with 11 bases between. Germline V gene lookup returns CDR1 SGHRS and CDR2 YFSETQ. CDR3 length: 14 residues.

This clonotype has ten or more counts. V gene TRBV7-9 combines with J gene TRBJ1-2, with a tentative D call TRBD1 (6 bases). V was cut by 10 bases and J by 4 bases, with 13 bases left in between. Germline values: CDR1 SEHNR, CDR2 FQNEAQ (reference sequence). This CDR3 contains 12 residues. CDR3 region: CATEDSFYGYTF. In nucleotides, the CDR3 is TGTGCCACCGAGGACAGCTTCTATGGCTACACCTTC.

V and J are TRBV4-1 and TRBJ2-1; 11 bases map to TRBD2. This CDR3 comprises 16 residues. CDR1 is MGHRA and CDR2 is YSYEKL in the germline V gene. V shed 4 bases and J 3 bases; nucleotides not matched to a gene: 5. The CDR3 here is CASSPSSGGIYNEQFF. For the CDR3, the DNA is TGCGCCAGCAGCCCCTCTAGCGGGGGGATCTACAATGAGCAGTTCTTC.

This clonotype was detected only a few times. The chain has TRBV5-5 and TRBJ1-5; 8 bases line up with TRBD1. The germline CDR1 and CDR2 sequences are SGHKS and YYEKEE (reference sequence). This CDR3 has 14 amino acids. The junction had 2 bases not matched to a gene; V was cut back by 6 bases and J by 0 bases. In DNA, the CDR3 is TGTGCCAGCAACAGGGGGGATAGCAATCAGCCCCAGCATTTT. Its protein is CASNRGDSNQPQHF.

This chain links TRBV7-9 with TRBJ1-1; D call uncertain. Deletions cut 0 bases from V and 1 base from J, with 12 bases between. The CDR3 runs 16 residues. Germline lookup yields CDR1 SEHNR and CDR2 FQNEAQ (reference sequence). CDR3 coding DNA: TGTGCCAGCAGCTTAGCGTGGCCCCCTACGAACACTGAAGCTTTCTTT. Its protein is CASSLAWPPTNTEAFF.

This clonotype has only a few counts. In DNA form, the CDR3 reads TGTGCCAGCAGCTTAAGGGGGCTTACTGAAGCTTTCTTT. Amino acid sequence: CASSLRGLTEAFF. V usage is TRBV7-2 and J usage is TRBJ1-1, with 7 bases lining up with TRBD1. The CDR3 is 13 residues long. V was pared by 2 bases and J by 5 bases, with 2 bases of the junction left unmatched. Germline CDR1 reads SGHTA; CDR2 reads FQGNSA. The full variable domain, with the rest looked up from reference TRBV7-2 and TRBJ1-1, is GAGVSQSPSNKVTEKGKDVELRCDPISGHTALYWYRQSLGQGLEFLIYFQGNSAPDKSGLPSDRFSAERTGGSVSTLTIQRTQQEDSAVYLCASSLRGLTEAFFGQGTRLTVV.

This clonotype was seen many times. The chain links TRBV5-1 to TRBJ2-2; a weak D match, TRBD2 (5 bases). V dropped 4 bases and J dropped 4 bases, with 14 bases sitting between them. Germline CDR1 SGHRS, CDR2 YFSETQ. The CDR3 length is 15 residues. The CDR3 nucleotides read TGCGCCAGCAGCCTTATTGACTACCCCACCGGGGAGCTGTTTTTT. Its protein product is CASSLIDYPTGELFF.

This clonotype was counted ten times or more. This rearrangement joins TRBV7-9 to TRBJ2-1; D is uncertain. The CDR3 extends over 11 amino acids. V was shortened by 5 bases and J by 10 bases, with 9 bases between the two germline ends. The germline V gene encodes CDR1 SEHNR and CDR2 FQNEAQ (reference sequence). In DNA form, the CDR3 reads TGTGCCAGCAGCCCCAAAGTCGAGCAGTTCTTC. Amino acid sequence: CASSPKVEQFF.

This clonotype was observed a few times. The rearrangement links TRBV12-3 or TRBV12-4 to TRBJ2-1, with 12 positions matching TRBD2. CDR3 length: 16 residues. V lost 8 bases to trimming and J lost 8 bases; unmatched junction nucleotides: 13. CDR3 sequence reads: CASRWGPSGGADEQFF. The CDR3 nucleotides are TGTGCCAGCCGCTGGGGTCCTAGCGGGGGGGCCGATGAGCAGTTCTTC.

This clonotype was found many times. The chain combines TRBV14 with TRBJ2-7, with TRBD1 matching over 8 bases. J gave up 6 bases and V 4 bases, and 2 bases lay outside the gene matches. This CDR3 region has 12 residues. Per the germline V gene, CDR1 is SGHDN and CDR2 is FVKESK. The CDR3 sequence: CASSLDRGEQYF. The CDR3 nucleotides are TGTGCCAGCAGCCTAGACAGGGGCGAGCAGTACTTC.

The rearrangement uses TRBV29-1 and TRBJ2-3, with 8 bases lining up with TRBD1. Looked up from germline, CDR1 is SQVTM and CDR2 is ANQGSEA. CDR3 length: 12 amino acids. J was trimmed by 4 bases and V by 7 bases; bases with no gene match: 4. CDR3 in amino acids: CSGQGWADTQYF. CDR3 sequence (DNA): TGCAGCGGACAGGGGTGGGCAGATACGCAGTATTTT.

V and J are TRBV28 and TRBJ1-5; 9 bases are shared with TRBD1. In germline, CDR1 is MDHEN, CDR2 SYDVKM. CDR3 length equals 15 residues. V lost 2 bases to trimming and J lost 5 bases; unmatched junction nucleotides: 4. The CDR3: CASSLIDRGDQPQHF. CDR3 coding DNA: TGTGCCAGCAGTTTAATTGACAGGGGGGATCAGCCCCAGCATTTT.

The chain uses TRBV15 and TRBJ2-3, with TRBD2 identical over 11 bases. V lost 8 bases, J lost 8 bases, and 15 bases stayed unmatched. In germline, CDR1 is LNHNV, CDR2 YYDKDF (reference sequence). CDR3 length equals 16 residues. CDR3 nucleotides: TGTGCCACCGCAATCGGACTAGCGGGTGGGTCGGCTACGCAGTATTTT. This translates into CATAIGLAGGSATQYF.

This clonotype has at least ten counts. The chain employs TRBV4-2 and TRBJ2-3, with D possibly being TRBD1 (6 bases). V was shortened by 1 base and J by 4 bases, with 12 bases between the two germline ends. The CDR3 covers 15 residues. Per the germline V gene, CDR1 is LGHNA and CDR2 is YNFKEQ. The CDR3 DNA reads as TGTGCCAGCAGCCAAGCAGGGGCCAGGGCAGATACGCAGTATTTT. It specifies CASSQAGARADTQYF.

This clonotype has at least ten counts. V gene TRBV10-3 combines with J gene TRBJ1-5; no reliable D call. Germline-derived CDR1 and CDR2 are ENHRY and SYGVKD. CDR3 length: 14 residues. The ends were cut back, 0 bases at V and 9 bases at J, with 12 bases in the middle. The CDR3 sequence: CAISESDPMGPQHF. The CDR3 region has the DNA TGTGCCATCAGTGAGTCGGACCCCATGGGGCCCCAGCATTTT.

V usage is TRBV7-6 and J usage is TRBJ1-4, with 9 nucleotides matching TRBD1. CDR1 and CDR2 (germline): SGHVS, FNYEAQ. The CDR3 loop spans 19 amino acids. The V segment lost 2 bases and the J segment 6 bases; nucleotides outside the gene matches: 16. The CDR3 reads CASSLNRGQGPIKDEKLFF. For the CDR3, the DNA is TGTGCCAGCAGCTTAAATAGGGGACAGGGACCGATTAAGGATGAAAAACTGTTTTTT.

This clonotype was seen many times. The V gene is TRBV20-1, the J gene TRBJ1-4; D perhaps matches TRBD1 (5 bases). From germline, CDR1 is DFQATT and CDR2 SNEGSKA (reference sequence). The CDR3 totals 14 residues. Trimming shortened V by 5 bases and J by 6 bases, and 16 bases separated the two germline ends. CDR3 nucleotides: TGCAGTGCTCGGGGGGGGACGGCGCATGAAAAACTGTTTTTT. This encodes CSARGGTAHEKLFF.

The V call is TRBV5-1, the J call TRBJ2-3; tentative D call: TRBD1 (6 bases). There are 15 residues in the CDR3. Germline CDR1 is SGHRS and CDR2 is YFSETQ. The ends were cut back, 4 bases at V and 5 bases at J, with 17 bases in the middle. CDR3 DNA sequence: TGCGCCAGCAGCCTGGACCCCAGGGGTGGAGATACGCAGTATTTT. This sequence encodes CASSLDPRGGDTQYF.

This clonotype was picked up many times. The chain links TRBV5-8 to TRBJ1-6; TRBD1 is a possible D gene (6 bases). Germline-derived CDR1 and CDR2 are SGHTS and YDEGEE. The CDR3 is 15 amino acids. The V end lost 0 bases, the J end lost 6 bases, and 10 bases lay between the germline ends. CDR3 bases: TGTGCCAGCAGCTTGGTGGCAGGGGCTAATTCACCCCTCCACTTT. Encoded protein: CASSLVAGANSPLHF.

This clonotype appeared a few times. V and J are TRBV10-3 and TRBJ2-3; D remains unclear. The CDR3 has 12 amino acids. The germline V gene has CDR1 ENHRY and CDR2 SYGVKD. The ends were cut back, 1 base at V and 5 bases at J, with 4 bases in the middle. The CDR3 nucleotides read TGTGCCATCAGTGAGTTGGAAGATACGCAGTATTTT. Protein sequence: CAISELEDTQYF.

This clonotype was seen at least ten times. The gene calls are TRBV5-6 and TRBJ1-2, with a weak D call TRBD1 (6 bases). The germline V gene has CDR1 SGHDT and CDR2 YYEEEE. V was pared by 6 bases and J by 6 bases, with 15 bases between. The CDR3 is 13 residues long. The CDR3 sequence: CASTPSGEDGYTF. In DNA, the CDR3 is TGTGCCAGCACGCCGTCAGGGGAGGATGGCTACACCTTC.